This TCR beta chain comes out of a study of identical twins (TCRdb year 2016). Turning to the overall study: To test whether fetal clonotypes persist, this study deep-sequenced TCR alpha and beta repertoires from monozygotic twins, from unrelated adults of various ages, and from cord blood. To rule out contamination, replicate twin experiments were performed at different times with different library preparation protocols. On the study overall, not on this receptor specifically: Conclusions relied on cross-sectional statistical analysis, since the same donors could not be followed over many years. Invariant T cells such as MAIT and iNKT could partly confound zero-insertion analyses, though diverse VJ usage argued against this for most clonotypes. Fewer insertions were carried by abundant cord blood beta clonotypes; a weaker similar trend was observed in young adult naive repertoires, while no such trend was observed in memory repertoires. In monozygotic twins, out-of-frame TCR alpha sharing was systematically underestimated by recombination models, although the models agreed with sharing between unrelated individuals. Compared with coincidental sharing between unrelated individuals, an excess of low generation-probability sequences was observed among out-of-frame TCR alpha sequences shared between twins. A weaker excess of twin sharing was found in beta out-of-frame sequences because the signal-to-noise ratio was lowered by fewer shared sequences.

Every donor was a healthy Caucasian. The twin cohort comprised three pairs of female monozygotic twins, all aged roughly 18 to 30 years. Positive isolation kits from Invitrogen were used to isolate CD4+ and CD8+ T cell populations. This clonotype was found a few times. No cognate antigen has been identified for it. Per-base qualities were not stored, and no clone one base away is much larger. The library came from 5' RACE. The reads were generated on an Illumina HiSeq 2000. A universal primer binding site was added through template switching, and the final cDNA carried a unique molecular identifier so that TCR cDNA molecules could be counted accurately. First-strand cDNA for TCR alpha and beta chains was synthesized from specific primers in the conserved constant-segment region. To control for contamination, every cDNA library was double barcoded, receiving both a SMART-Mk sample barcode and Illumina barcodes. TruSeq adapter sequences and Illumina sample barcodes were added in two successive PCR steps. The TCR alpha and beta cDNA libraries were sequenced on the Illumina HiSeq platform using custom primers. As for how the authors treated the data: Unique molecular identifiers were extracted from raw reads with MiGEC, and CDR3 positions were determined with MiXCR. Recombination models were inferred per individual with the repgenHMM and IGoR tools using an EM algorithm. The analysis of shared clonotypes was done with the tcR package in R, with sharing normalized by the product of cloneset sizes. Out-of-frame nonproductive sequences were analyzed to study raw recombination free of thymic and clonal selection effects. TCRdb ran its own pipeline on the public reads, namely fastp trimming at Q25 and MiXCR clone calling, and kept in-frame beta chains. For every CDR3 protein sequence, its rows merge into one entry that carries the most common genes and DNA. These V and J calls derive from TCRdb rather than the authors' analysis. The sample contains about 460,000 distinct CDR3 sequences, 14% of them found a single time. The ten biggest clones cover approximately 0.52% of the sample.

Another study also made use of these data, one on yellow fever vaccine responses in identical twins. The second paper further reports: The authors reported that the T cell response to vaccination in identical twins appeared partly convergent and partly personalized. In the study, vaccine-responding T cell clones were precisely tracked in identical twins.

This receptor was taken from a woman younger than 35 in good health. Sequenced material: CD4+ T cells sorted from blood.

The CDR3 protein sequence reads: CASRPGQAHGYTF. The DNA sequence follows: TGTGCCAGCAGACCCGGACAGGCCCATGGCTACACCTTC. Rearrangement joined TRBV7-2 to TRBJ1-2; TRBD1 agrees with 7 junctional bases. There are 13 amino acids in the CDR3, from cysteine to phenylalanine inclusive. Here the CDR3 DNA is all that survives: 39 bases in frame from base 1. Relative to germline, V is missing 6 bases and J is missing 6 bases, with 7 bases of the junction outside any gene match. Taken from the germline V gene, the CDR1 and CDR2 loops are SGHTA and FQGNSA.